What follows is one T cell receptor beta chain and its context. Its antigen remains unknown. The method was immunoSEQ multiplex PCR; TCRdb's version includes in-frame clones alone and lacks a portion of them. This table has 4,000 to 5,000 clones, roughly 70% appearing once. The data derive from a study of neoadjuvant nivolumab and ipilimumab in lung cancer. Study-level findings and limits: Only two of four nivolumab-treated tumors gained richness and clonality by surgery.

Germline-derived CDR1 and CDR2 are MDHEN and SYDVKM. Trimming cost V 3 bases and J 5 bases, with 5 bases left between them. The CDR3 runs to 12 residues. The chain joins TRBV28 to TRBJ2-1; no firm D call. This receptor was taken from an adult with non-small cell lung cancer. Sequenced material: tumor tissue, taken after neoadjuvant nivolumab, alone or with ipilimumab, at or shortly before surgery. This CDR3 reads CASSFSDNEQFF. The CDR3 DNA follows: TGTGCCAGCAGTTTTTCTGACAATGAGCAGTTCTTC.